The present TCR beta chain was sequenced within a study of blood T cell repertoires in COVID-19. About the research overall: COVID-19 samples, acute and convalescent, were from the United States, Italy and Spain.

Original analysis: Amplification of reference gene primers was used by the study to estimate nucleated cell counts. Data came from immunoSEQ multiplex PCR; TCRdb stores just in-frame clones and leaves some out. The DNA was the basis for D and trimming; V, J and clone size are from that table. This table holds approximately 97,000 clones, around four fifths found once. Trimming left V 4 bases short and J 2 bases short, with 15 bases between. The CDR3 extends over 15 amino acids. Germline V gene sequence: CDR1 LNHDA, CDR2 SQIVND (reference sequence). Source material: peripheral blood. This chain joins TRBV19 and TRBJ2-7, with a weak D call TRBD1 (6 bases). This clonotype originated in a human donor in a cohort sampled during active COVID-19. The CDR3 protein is CASSKQGEGAYEQYF. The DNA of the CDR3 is TGTGCCAGTAGTAAACAGGGAGAAGGGGCCTACGAGCAGTACTTC.